The present entry profiles one T cell receptor beta chain with its context. Its cognate antigen is unknown. The source of the sample is a study of T cell responses to AZD1222 COVID-19 vaccine. General observations from the study: Without day 14 samples, only post-peak T cell repertoires were studied. Spike-specific TCR breadth and depth went up after people got two AZD1222 doses. Donors, mostly white British, included more females; clonal diversity was possibly underestimated.

Clones were sequenced by immunoSEQ multiplex PCR, and TCRdb holds only the in-frame ones, with some missing. The profile shows fewer than 120,000 clones, approximately 92% of them singletons. V was pared by 3 bases and J by 9 bases, with 14 bases between. The CDR3 has 13 amino acids. The genes are TRBV12-3 or TRBV12-4 and TRBJ1-1, with D unclear. The input for sequencing was peripheral blood, taken 28 days after the second AZD1222 dose. The sequence derives from an adult who received the AZD1222 COVID-19 vaccine. CDR3 sequence reads: CASSFAGQTKAFF. The CDR3 DNA sequence: TGTGCCAGCAGTTTCGCAGGCCAGACTAAAGCTTTCTTT.